This T cell receptor (beta chain) stems from a study of cytomegalovirus exposure and HLA in healthy donors. The V segment lost 4 bases and the J segment 6 bases; nucleotides outside the gene matches: 6. There are 15 residues in the CDR3. CDR1 is SGHTA, CDR2 FQGTGA, per germline. This clone was observed a single time. The assay was immunoSEQ multiplex PCR, and TCRdb's table has in-frame clones only and misses some. The data hold around 400,000 clones, with 70% to 90% observed a single time. Sequencing was carried out using PBMCs. V and J are TRBV7-3 and TRBJ2-1, with 10 bases fitting TRBD1. The sequence came from a woman aged 18-35 years in good health and CMV-seronegative. DNA for the CDR3: TGTGCCAGCAGCTCTCGGACAGGGGGTCGCAATGAGCAGTTCTTC. This sequence encodes CASSSRTGGRNEQFF.